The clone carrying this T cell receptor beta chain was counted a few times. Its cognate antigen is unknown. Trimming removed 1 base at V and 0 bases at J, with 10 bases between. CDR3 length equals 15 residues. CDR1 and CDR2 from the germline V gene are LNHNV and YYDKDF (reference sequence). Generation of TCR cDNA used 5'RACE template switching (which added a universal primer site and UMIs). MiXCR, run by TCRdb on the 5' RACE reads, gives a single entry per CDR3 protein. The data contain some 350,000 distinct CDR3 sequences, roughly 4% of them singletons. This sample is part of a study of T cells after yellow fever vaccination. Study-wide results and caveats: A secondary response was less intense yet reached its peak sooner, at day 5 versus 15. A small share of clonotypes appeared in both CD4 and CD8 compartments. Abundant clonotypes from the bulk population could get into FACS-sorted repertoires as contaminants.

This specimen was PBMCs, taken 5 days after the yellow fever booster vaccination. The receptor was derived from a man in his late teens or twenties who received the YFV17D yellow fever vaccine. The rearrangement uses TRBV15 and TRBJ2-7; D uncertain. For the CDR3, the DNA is TGTGCCACCAGCAGAGTCCCCATTAGCTCCTACGAGCAGTACTTC. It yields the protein CATSRVPISSYEQYF.